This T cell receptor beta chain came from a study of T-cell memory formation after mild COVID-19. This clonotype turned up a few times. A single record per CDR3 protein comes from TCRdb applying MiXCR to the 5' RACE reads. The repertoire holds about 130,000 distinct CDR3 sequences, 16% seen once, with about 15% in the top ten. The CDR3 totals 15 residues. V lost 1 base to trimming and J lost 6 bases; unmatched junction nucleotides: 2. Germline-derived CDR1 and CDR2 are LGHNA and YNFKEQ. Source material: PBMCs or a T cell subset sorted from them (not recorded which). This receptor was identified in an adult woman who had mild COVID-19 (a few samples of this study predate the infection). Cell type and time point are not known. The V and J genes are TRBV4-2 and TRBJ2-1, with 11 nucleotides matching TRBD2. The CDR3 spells CASSQALAGVNEQFF. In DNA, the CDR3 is TGTGCCAGCAGCCAAGCACTAGCGGGAGTCAATGAGCAGTTCTTC.